The rows below give T cell receptor beta chains drawn from one sample of a study of blood T cell repertoires in COVID-19. The table came from immunoSEQ multiplex PCR; TCRdb's copy has only in-frame clones and leaves some out. The sample has 100,000 to 130,000 clones; 89% are singletons. Input material: peripheral blood. These receptor sequences come from a man in his forties with active or convalescent COVID-19. The CDR3 runs from the conserved cysteine through the conserved F or W. Each record gives: CDR3 DNA, CDR3 protein, J gene, D gene, V gene. The D gene is left open where the match is weak.

CDR3nt: TGTGCTAGCAGTCCCGGGACAGGGCGTGAAAAACTGTTTTTT
CDR3aa: CASSPGTGREKLFF
j_gene: TRBJ1-4
d_gene: TRBD1
v_gene: TRBV7-7

CDR3nt: TGTGCCATCAGTGAGCCCGGACAGGGGGCCACAGATACGCAGTATTTT
CDR3aa: CAISEPGQGATDTQYF
j_gene: TRBJ2-3
d_gene: TRBD1
v_gene: TRBV10-3

CDR3nt: TGTGCCATCAGTGAGTCTGGTGGTGCTAGCGGGTTAACGGGCTATGAGCAGTTCTTC
CDR3aa: CAISESGGASGLTGYEQFF
j_gene: TRBJ2-1
d_gene: TRBD2
v_gene: TRBV10-3

CDR3nt: TGTGCCTCCTCAGGGGGGCTTGGGGGCAATCAGCCCCAGCATTTT
CDR3aa: CASSGGLGGNQPQHF
j_gene: TRBJ1-5
d_gene: TRBD1
v_gene: TRBV3-1/TRBV3-2

CDR3nt: TGTGCCAGCATGAACAGGGGTGACTATGGCTACACCTTC
CDR3aa: CASMNRGDYGYTF
j_gene: TRBJ1-2
d_gene: TRBD1
v_gene: TRBV6-6

CDR3nt: TGTGCCAGCAGCAAATCTCCTATGGGACATCAGGGACCTCAGCCCCAGCATTTT
CDR3aa: CASSKSPMGHQGPQPQHF
j_gene: TRBJ1-5
d_gene: -
v_gene: TRBV7-9

CDR3nt: TGCGCCAGCAGCAGAGCGGGATACAATGAGCAGTTCTTC
CDR3aa: CASSRAGYNEQFF
j_gene: TRBJ2-1
d_gene: TRBD2
v_gene: TRBV10-1

CDR3nt: TGCGCCAGCAGCTTACTCCGGGTGCTAGCGGGAGTAGATACGCAGTATTTT
CDR3aa: CASSLLRVLAGVDTQYF
j_gene: TRBJ2-3
d_gene: TRBD2
v_gene: TRBV5-1

CDR3nt: TGTGCCAGCAGCCAAACGGCCGGACAGGGGGACGAGCAGTACTTC
CDR3aa: CASSQTAGQGDEQYF
j_gene: TRBJ2-7
d_gene: TRBD1
v_gene: TRBV7-8

CDR3nt: TGTGCCAGCAGGCCAATCCAGGGGTTAACTAACTATGGCTACACCTTC
CDR3aa: CASRPIQGLTNYGYTF
j_gene: TRBJ1-2
d_gene: -
v_gene: TRBV27

CDR3nt: TGTGCCAGCAGCTTGAGGACTAGCGGTTACAATGAGCAGTTCTTC
CDR3aa: CASSLRTSGYNEQFF
j_gene: TRBJ2-1
d_gene: TRBD2
v_gene: TRBV5-8

CDR3nt: TGTGCCAGTAGTATAGATCGGGACAGGGGGTGGCCCCAGCATTTT
CDR3aa: CASSIDRDRGWPQHF
j_gene: TRBJ1-5
d_gene: TRBD1
v_gene: TRBV19

CDR3nt: TGCGCCAGCAGCCGAGGCCCTAGTAGAGGTCCGGGGGGGCAAGAGACCCAGTACTTC
CDR3aa: CASSRGPSRGPGGQETQYF
j_gene: TRBJ2-5
d_gene: TRBD2
v_gene: TRBV5-1

CDR3nt: TGTGCCAGCAGCCAATATCAGGGAAGCTATGGCTACACCTTC
CDR3aa: CASSQYQGSYGYTF
j_gene: TRBJ1-2
d_gene: -
v_gene: TRBV3-1/TRBV3-2

CDR3nt: TGTGCCAGCAGCTCCGGGATTACCCAGTACTTC
CDR3aa: CASSSGITQYF
j_gene: TRBJ2-5
d_gene: -
v_gene: TRBV7-7

CDR3nt: TGTGCCAGCAACATACAGGGTCCTAACTATGGCTACACCTTC
CDR3aa: CASNIQGPNYGYTF
j_gene: TRBJ1-2
d_gene: -
v_gene: TRBV5-5

CDR3nt: TGTGCCAGTAGTATATCGCGGGACACTGAAGCTTTCTTT
CDR3aa: CASSISRDTEAFF
j_gene: TRBJ1-1
d_gene: -
v_gene: TRBV19

CDR3nt: TGTGCCAGCAGCCAAGGGGGCCAGGTTGCCTACGAGCAGTACTTC
CDR3aa: CASSQGGQVAYEQYF
j_gene: TRBJ2-7
d_gene: -
v_gene: TRBV3-1/TRBV3-2

CDR3nt: TGTGCCAGTAGTATAGATGAGGGTTCTGGAGTGAACACTGAAGCTTTCTTT
CDR3aa: CASSIDEGSGVNTEAFF
j_gene: TRBJ1-1
d_gene: -
v_gene: TRBV19

CDR3nt: TGTGCCAGCAGCTTTATCCCCACCGGGACTAGCGGTTTCGATGAGCAGTTCTTC
CDR3aa: CASSFIPTGTSGFDEQFF
j_gene: TRBJ2-1
d_gene: TRBD2
v_gene: TRBV11-2

CDR3nt: TGTGCCTGGAGTCCCTTGAACAGTAACTATGGCTACACCTTC
CDR3aa: CAWSPLNSNYGYTF
j_gene: TRBJ1-2
d_gene: -
v_gene: TRBV30

CDR3nt: TGTGCCAGCAGTTTAACGGGGTATAGCAATCAGCCCCAGCATTTT
CDR3aa: CASSLTGYSNQPQHF
j_gene: TRBJ1-5
d_gene: -
v_gene: TRBV28

CDR3nt: TGTGCCTATCATCCGGAGGTCAGAAACACCATATATTTT
CDR3aa: CAYHPEVRNTIYF
j_gene: TRBJ1-3
d_gene: -
v_gene: TRBV7-9

CDR3nt: TGTGCCTGGAGTGCCAGGGGTGATGACTATGGCTACACCTTC
CDR3aa: CAWSARGDDYGYTF
j_gene: TRBJ1-2
d_gene: -
v_gene: TRBV30